These 18 T cell receptor beta chains share one sample of origin, sequenced in a study of CD8+ T cells in alopecia areata. cDNA reverse transcribed from extracted RNA served as the sequencing template. Sequenced by immunoSEQ multiplex PCR; TCRdb stores in-frame clones only, minus some. The sample has about 140,000 clones, 82% seen once. This sample's treatment: oral pan-JAK inhibitor, 5-10 mg twice daily. The sequencing here drew on CD8+ T cells sorted from blood, taken at week 4, from a patient treated with tofacitinib. These receptor sequences come from a human donor with alopecia areata.

Comments on this clone: This likely traces to a read error, being one base from a far larger clone. The chain has TRBV5-1 and TRBJ2-2; 9 bases are shared with TRBD2. The CDR3 loop spans 17 amino acids. Germline CDR1 reads SGHRS; CDR2 reads YFSETQ. The DNA of the CDR3 is TGCGCCAGCAGGGAAACAACGGGACTAGCCATAACCGGGGAGCTGGTTTTT. This codes for CASRETTGLAITGELVF.

V is TRBV5-6 and J is TRBJ2-7; D perhaps matches TRBD2 (5 bases). The ends were cut back, 3 bases at V and 7 bases at J, with 8 bases in the middle. The CDR3 sequence is 11 residues long. The germline V gene encodes CDR1 SGHDT and CDR2 YYEEEE. This chain's CDR3 is CASSSGSEQYF. The CDR3 DNA reads TGTGCCAGCAGCTCGGGGAGTGAGCAGTACTTC.

This clone was counted a single time. The chain combines TRBV5-1 with TRBJ2-5; 8 nucleotides match TRBD1. CDR1 SGHRS and CDR2 YFSETQ come from the germline V gene. This CDR3 has 13 residues. Losses at the gene ends were 2 bases for V and 5 bases for J; bases not matched to a gene: 2. The DNA for the CDR3 is TGCGCCAGCAGCTTCAGACAGGGGGAGACCCAGTACTTC. Translated, it gives CASSFRQGETQYF.

This chain joins TRBV27 and TRBJ2-4; D gene unclear. Trimming took off 1 base at V and 2 bases at J, with 12 bases between the two ends. The CDR3 is made up of 16 amino acids. Germline CDR1 is MNHEY and CDR2 is SMNVEV (reference sequence). The CDR3 coding sequence is TGTGCCAGCAGTTTATTAGGGCGTACGTCCAAAAACATTCAGTACTTC. Its protein is CASSLLGRTSKNIQYF.

J is TRBJ2-7 and V is TRBV5-1; D unclear. This CDR3 has 12 residues. Germline CDR1 reads SGHRS; CDR2 reads YFSETQ. The V end was cut by 4 bases, the J end by 7 bases, with 12 bases between. The CDR3, as DNA: TGCGCCAGCAGCCCCCGTGGGGAAGAGCAGTACTTC. Translation gives CASSPRGEEQYF.

Here the CDR3 reads CASSANVGLSQETQYF. The CDR3 nucleotides read TGTGCCAGCAGCGCAAATGTAGGTCTCTCCCAAGAGACCCAGTACTTC. The chain uses TRBV7-9 and TRBJ2-5; the D is unclear. V was shortened by 5 bases and J by 1 base, with 17 bases between the two germline ends. The CDR3 has 16 amino acids. Germline lookup yields CDR1 SEHNR and CDR2 FQNEAQ (reference sequence).

The rearrangement links TRBV5-6 to TRBJ2-1, with 8 bases fitting TRBD2. The V gene end was trimmed by 2 bases and the J gene end by 7 bases; junction bases not matched to a gene: 8. The CDR3 spans 15 residues. Germline V gives CDR1 SGHDT, CDR2 YYEEEE. The CDR3 region is CASSLSGGFRNEQFF. CDR3 DNA sequence: TGTGCCAGCAGCTTAAGCGGGGGCTTTAGAAATGAGCAGTTCTTC.

The rearrangement joins TRBV4-3 to TRBJ2-5, with TRBD1 as a possible D gene (5 bases). Looked up from germline, CDR1 is LGHNA and CDR2 is YSLEER. Between the trimmed V and J ends, which lost 1 base and 3 bases, there was a span of 9 bases. The CDR3 length is 14 residues. The CDR3 nucleotides read TGCGCCAGCAGCCAAGCAGGGTTCGAAGAGACCCAGTACTTC. Amino acids: CASSQAGFEETQYF.

The table lists this clone with a few counts. This chain uses TRBV5-6 with TRBJ2-7; D possibly corresponds to TRBD2 (6 bases). Between the trimmed V and J ends, which lost 4 bases and 6 bases, there was a span of 17 bases. The CDR3 extends over 14 amino acids. Germline V gene lookup returns CDR1 SGHDT and CDR2 YYEEEE. CDR3 residues: CASSAGTLSSEQYF. Written as DNA, the CDR3 is TGTGCCAGCAGCGCCGGGACTCTCTCATCCGAGCAGTACTTC.

The gene calls are TRBV9 and TRBJ2-7, with D possibly TRBD2 on 6 matching bases. This CDR3 spans 15 amino acids. Germline CDR1 is SGDLS and CDR2 is YYNGEE. With 0 bases removed from V and 3 bases from J, the gap between germline ends came to 13 bases. The CDR3 coding sequence is TGTGCCAGCAGCGTAGCTTTGGAGGGTAGCTACGAGCAGTACTTC. It yields the protein CASSVALEGSYEQYF.

The chain joins TRBV5-1 to TRBJ1-2; tentatively, D is TRBD1 (5 bases). The germline V gene encodes CDR1 SGHRS and CDR2 YFSETQ. V was clipped by 0 bases and J by 2 bases, with 11 bases between them. CDR3 length: 15 amino acids. The CDR3 sequence: CASSLAERGNYGYTF. The DNA of the CDR3 is TGCGCCAGCAGCTTGGCGGAGCGGGGGAACTATGGCTACACCTTC.

This chain uses TRBV4-1 with TRBJ2-2; perhaps TRBD1 as D (6 bases). Trimming took 0 bases from V and 6 from J, leaving 11 bases between them. This CDR3 contains 15 residues. Germline CDR1 MGHRA, CDR2 YSYEKL. This CDR3 reads CASSQDTGSAGELFF. The CDR3 DNA is TGCGCCAGCAGCCAAGATACAGGGTCGGCCGGGGAGCTGTTTTTT.

The CDR3 bases are TGCAGCGGGGGGAGAGACAGCACAGATACGCAGTATTTT. This sequence encodes CSGGRDSTDTQYF. The chain links TRBV29-1 to TRBJ2-3; D tentatively fits TRBD1 or TRBD2 (5 bases each). This CDR3 has 13 residues. CDR1 is SQVTM and CDR2 is ANQGSEA in the germline V gene. Trimming cost V 7 bases and J 0 bases, with 11 bases left between them.

Of note for this clone: The same CDR3 arises from other DNA sequences in this sample as well. The chain recombines TRBV4-2 with TRBJ2-7; 9 nucleotides match TRBD1. J gave up 0 bases and V 3 bases, and 6 bases lay outside the gene matches. The CDR3 runs to 16 residues. Germline V gives CDR1 LGHNA, CDR2 YNFKEQ. CDR3 residues: CASSQEGTGYSYEQYF. The CDR3 coding sequence is TGTGCCAGCAGCCAGGAGGGGACAGGGTACTCCTACGAGCAGTACTTC.

The rearrangement uses TRBV4-1 and TRBJ1-2; D gene ambiguous. Germline CDR1 and CDR2: MGHRA and YSYEKL. The CDR3 runs to 15 residues. V lost 0 bases, J lost 2 bases, and 10 bases lay in between. Written as DNA, the CDR3 is TGCGCCAGCAGCCAAGAAAGGGCGGGAAACTATGGCTACACCTTC. Translation gives CASSQERAGNYGYTF.

This clone appeared a few times. The rearrangement uses TRBV7-9 and TRBJ2-7; TRBD2 might be the D (6 bases). The CDR3 length is 15 residues. Germline V lookup: CDR1 SEHNR, CDR2 FQNEAQ (reference sequence). Trimming took 4 bases from V and 6 from J, leaving 19 bases between them. The CDR3 protein is CASSSGRSRESEQYF. The CDR3 DNA reads TGTGCCAGCAGCTCGGGGAGGAGCCGGGAGAGCGAGCAGTACTTC.

The rearrangement joins TRBV11-2 to TRBJ2-2; no reliable D call. This CDR3 spans 12 amino acids. Germline CDR1 reads SGHAT; CDR2 reads FQNNGV. Trimming removed 10 bases from V and 6 bases from J, with 12 bases in between. The CDR3: CATKSWAGELFF. The CDR3 nucleotides read TGTGCCACCAAATCGTGGGCCGGGGAGCTGTTTTTT.

The chain couples TRBV6-5 to TRBJ2-1; the D gene is possibly TRBD2 (5 bases). The V and J ends lost 5 bases and 3 bases respectively, with 8 bases between them. The CDR3 has 13 residues. Germline CDR1 is MNHEY and CDR2 is SVGAGI. CDR3 coding DNA: TGTGCCAGCAGTGCCCGGGACTACAATGAGCAGTTCTTC. Its protein is CASSARDYNEQFF.